The clone carrying this T cell receptor beta chain was detected a few times. Its antigen is unknown. Other DNA sequences of this sample code for an identical CDR3. The entry originates in a study of beta chain features in type 1 diabetes. This CDR3 is 16 amino acids long. V was pared by 4 bases and J by 5 bases, with 11 bases of the junction left unmatched. From germline, CDR1 is MGHRA and CDR2 YSYEKL. Every isolated RNA sample was fully reverse transcribed, so sequencing captured expressed TCRB transcripts. For naive, central memory and regulatory T cell samples, reads averaged around 3.5 million. The data were produced by immunoSEQ multiplex PCR, yet TCRdb's version contains in-frame clones alone and is incomplete. Among under 300,000 clones, about 8% were seen once, and the ten largest hold approximately 0.93%. Overall study results and limits: Whether TCRB rearrangement is influenced by HLA type was left unresolved in this analysis. Type 1 diabetes patients showed a moderate but significant shortening of TCRB CDR3s in all four CD4+ subsets. The naive, central memory and Treg TCRB repertoires looked more alike in patients than they did in healthy donors.

This receptor was obtained from a woman younger than 35 in good health. This chain joins TRBV4-1 and TRBJ2-5; 9 bases align to TRBD2. Sequencing was carried out using central memory CD4+ T cells from blood. The CDR3 region is CASSLVGRGGLETQYF. DNA for the CDR3: TGCGCCAGCAGCCTCGTCGGGCGGGGGGGGCTCGAGACCCAGTACTTC.